This TCR beta chain was identified during a study of blood T cell repertoires in COVID-19. Looked up from germline, CDR1 is KGHSH and CDR2 is LQKENI. The CDR3 contains 16 residues. V was trimmed by 3 bases and J by 2 bases, leaving 16 bases between them. Produced via immunoSEQ multiplex PCR; TCRdb's table is partial and in-frame only. The sample includes 50,000 to 65,000 clones, about 83% seen only once; the top ten take approximately 6%. This clone was seen only once. The sample consisted of peripheral blood. The clonotype was recovered from a human donor in a cohort sampled during active COVID-19. The chain carries TRBV18 and TRBJ1-1; D perhaps matches TRBD1 (5 bases). This CDR3 is CASSPVPDTVNTEAFF. The CDR3 bases are TGTGCCAGCTCACCCGTACCGGACACGGTCAACACTGAAGCTTTCTTT.